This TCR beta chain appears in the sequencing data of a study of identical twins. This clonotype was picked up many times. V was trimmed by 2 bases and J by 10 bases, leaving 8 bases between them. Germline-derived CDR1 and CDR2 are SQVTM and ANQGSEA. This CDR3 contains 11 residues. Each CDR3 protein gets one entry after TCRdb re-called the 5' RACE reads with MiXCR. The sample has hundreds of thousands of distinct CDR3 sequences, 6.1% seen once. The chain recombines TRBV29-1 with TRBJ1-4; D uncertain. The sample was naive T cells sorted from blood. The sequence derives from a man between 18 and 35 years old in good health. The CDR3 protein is CSVEQIGKLFF. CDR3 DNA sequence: TGCAGCGTTGAACAGATAGGAAAACTGTTTTTT. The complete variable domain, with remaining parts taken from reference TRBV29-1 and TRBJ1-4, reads SAVISQKPSRDICQRGTSLTIQCQVDSQVTMMFWYRQQPGQSLTLIATANQGSEATYESGFVIDKFPISRPNLTFSTLTVSNMSPEDSSIYLCSVEQIGKLFFGSGTQLSVL.